The present T cell receptor (beta chain) was sequenced within a study of shared clonotypes between healthy human individuals. CDR3 length equals 14 residues. V dropped 5 bases and J dropped 1; count of bases not matched to a gene: 5. Germline CDR1 reads SQVTM; CDR2 reads ANQGSEA. The table came from immunoSEQ multiplex PCR; TCRdb's copy has only in-frame clones and leaves some out. In the table there are hundreds of thousands of clones, 90% to 97% of which are singletons. Sequenced sample: naive CD4+ T cells sorted from blood. The sample's subset: CD45RA+ positively selected. This chain uses TRBV29-1 with TRBJ1-1, with 9 bases lining up with TRBD1. This receptor was identified in a woman in her thirties in good health. The CDR3 DNA follows: TGCAGCGTTCTCGGACAGGGGAAGAACACTGAAGCTTTCTTT. Protein product: CSVLGQGKNTEAFF.